This T cell receptor beta chain was profiled in a study of blood T cell repertoires in COVID-19. About the research overall: Acute and convalescent COVID-19 samples came from the United States, Italy and Spain. Sample material is recorded as cDNA or gDNA derived from T cells, B-cell-depleted T cells, or PBMCs.

As handled by the study authors: Amplification of reference gene primers provided the estimated nucleated cell counts. The table came from immunoSEQ multiplex PCR; TCRdb's copy has only in-frame clones and leaves some out. That table furnishes V, J and clone size, whereas the DNA furnished D and trimming. The table shows 60,000 to 95,000 clones, with around 72% occurring only once. The CDR3 sequence is 13 residues long. Trimming stripped 5 bases from V and 5 bases from J, with 12 bases between. The germline gives CDR1 SGHTA, CDR2 FQGTGA. This clone came up once. The chain has TRBV7-3 and TRBJ1-1; possible D gene TRBD1, 6 bases. The source of this sequence is a human donor with acute or convalescent COVID-19. The donor label of this sample is uncertain. The source material was peripheral blood. DNA of the CDR3: TGTGCCAGCAGCGTACACAGGGAAACTGAAGCTTTCTTT. Encoded protein: CASSVHRETEAFF.